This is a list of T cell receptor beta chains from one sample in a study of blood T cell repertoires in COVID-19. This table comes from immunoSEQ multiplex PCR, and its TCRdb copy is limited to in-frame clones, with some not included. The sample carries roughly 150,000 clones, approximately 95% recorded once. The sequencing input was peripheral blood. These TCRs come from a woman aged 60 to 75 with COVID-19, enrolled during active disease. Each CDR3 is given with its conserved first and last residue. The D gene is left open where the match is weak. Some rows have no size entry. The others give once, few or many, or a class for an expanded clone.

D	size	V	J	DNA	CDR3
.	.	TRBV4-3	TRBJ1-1	TGCGCCAGCAGCCAAGATGCCTCCAGGGAAGCTTTCTTT	CASSQDASREAFF
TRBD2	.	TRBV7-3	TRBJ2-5	TGTGCCAGCAGCTTAATGGCTAGCGGGGGGGCCCAGTACTTC	CASSLMASGGAQYF
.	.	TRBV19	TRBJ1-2	TGTGCCAGCATACAGGGACCCTATGGCTGGGCCTTC	CASIQGPYGWAF
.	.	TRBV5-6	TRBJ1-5	TGTGCCAGCAGCTCTCGGGGGTATAGCAATCAGCCCCAGCATTTT	CASSSRGYSNQPQHF
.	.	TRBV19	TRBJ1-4	TGTGCCAGTAGTATGACTTTAGGGGCGGAATCCGAAAAACTGTTTTTT	CASSMTLGAESEKLFF
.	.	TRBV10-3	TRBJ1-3	TGTGCCATCAGTGAGGGGGAGTACTCTGGAAACACCATATATTTT	CAISEGEYSGNTIYF
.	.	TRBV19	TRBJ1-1	TGTGCCAGTAGTATAGATGCAGGGAACACTGAAGCTTTCTTT	CASSIDAGNTEAFF
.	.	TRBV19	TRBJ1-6	TGTGCCAGTAGCCCCTATGGACAGCCTAATTCACCCCTCCACTTT	CASSPYGQPNSPLHF
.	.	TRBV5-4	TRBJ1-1	TGTGCCAGCAGCTCGAAACAAAACACTGAAGCTTTCTTT	CASSSKQNTEAFF
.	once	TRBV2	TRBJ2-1	TGTGCCAGCGAACTCCTCTTCTCCTACAATGAGCAGTTCTTC	CASELLFSYNEQFF
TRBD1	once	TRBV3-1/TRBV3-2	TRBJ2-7	TGTGCCAGCAGCCAAGCGGACAGGGACCACGAGCAGTACTTC	CASSQADRDHEQYF
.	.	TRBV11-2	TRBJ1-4	TGTGCCAGCAGACCACCGGGGGGCAATAATGAAAAACTGTTTTTT	CASRPPGGNNEKLFF
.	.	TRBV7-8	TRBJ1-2	TGTGCCAGCAGCTTAGCCGGGACTCATCTAGGTGGCTACACCTTC	CASSLAGTHLGGYTF
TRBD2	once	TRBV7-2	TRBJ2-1	TGTGCCAGCATCAAATCCGGGACTAGCGGCTTCTCCTACAATGAGCAGTTCTTC	CASIKSGTSGFSYNEQFF
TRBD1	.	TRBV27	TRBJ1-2	TGTGCCAGCAGTGTTTACGGACAGGGCGGGTGGTATGGCTACACCTTC	CASSVYGQGGWYGYTF
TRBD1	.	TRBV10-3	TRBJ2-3	TGTGCCATCTGGGGACAGGGAACAGATACGCAGTATTTT	CAIWGQGTDTQYF
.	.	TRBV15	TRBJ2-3	TGTGCCACCAGCAGGAGGCAGGACTTACGCACAGATACGCAGTATTTT	CATSRRQDLRTDTQYF
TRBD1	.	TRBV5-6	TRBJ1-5	TGTGCCAGCAGCCGACAGGGGGTAAGCAATCAGCCCCAGCATTTT	CASSRQGVSNQPQHF
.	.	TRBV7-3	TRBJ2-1	TGTGCCAGCAGCTTATATGCGGACAAACCCTACAATGAGCAGTTCTTC	CASSLYADKPYNEQFF
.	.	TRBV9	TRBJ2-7	TGTGCCAGCAGCGTAACAGGGCTACCGAACGAGCAGTACTTC	CASSVTGLPNEQYF
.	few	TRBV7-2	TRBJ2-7	TGTGCCAGCAGCTCAACTCCCCCCTACGAGCAGTACTTC	CASSSTPPYEQYF
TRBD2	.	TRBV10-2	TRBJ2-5	TGCGCCACCTTGGGCGGGGGGGCTCTCCAAGAGACCCAGTACTTC	CATLGGGALQETQYF
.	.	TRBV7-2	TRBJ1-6	TGTGCCAGCAGCTTAGACGGTGCCTATAATTCACCCCTCCACTTT	CASSLDGAYNSPLHF
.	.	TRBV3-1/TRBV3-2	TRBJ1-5	TGTGCCAGCAGCCACAAAGACAGCGAGACTAGCAATCAGCCCCAGCATTTT	CASSHKDSETSNQPQHF
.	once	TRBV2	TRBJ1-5	TGTGCCAGCAGTGGGGTTGGGAGCGGCTCGACAAATCAGCCCCAGCATTTT	CASSGVGSGSTNQPQHF
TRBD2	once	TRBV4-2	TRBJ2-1	TGTGCCAGCAGCCAACAGACTAGCGGGGGGCTCAATGAGCAGTTCTTC	CASSQQTSGGLNEQFF
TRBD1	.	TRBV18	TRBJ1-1	TGTGCCAGCTCCCACAGGGGTGAAGCTTTCTTT	CASSHRGEAFF
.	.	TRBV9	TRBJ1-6	TGTGCCAGCAGCGTAGGGGGCAGCCAGAATTCACCCCTCCACTTT	CASSVGGSQNSPLHF
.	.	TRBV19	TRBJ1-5	TGTGCCAGAATAGTAGTTTCCAGGGGACAAAGCAATCAGCCCCAGCATTTT	CARIVVSRGQSNQPQHF
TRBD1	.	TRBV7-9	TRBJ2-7	TGTGCCAGCACCCCTTCCACCGGGACAGCCGAGCAGTACTTC	CASTPSTGTAEQYF
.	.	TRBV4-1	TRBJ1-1	TGCGCCAGCAGCCAACCCAGGTTTCAGCGGGACTCTAGCCGGCAGAACACTGAAGCTTTCTTT	CASSQPRFQRDSSRQNTEAFF
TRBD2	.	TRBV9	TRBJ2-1	TGTGCCAGCAGCGACGCGGGGGGGATCTACAATGAGCAGTTCTTC	CASSDAGGIYNEQFF
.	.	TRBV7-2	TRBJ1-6	TGTGCCAGCAGCTTCTCGGATTCACCCCTCCACTTT	CASSFSDSPLHF
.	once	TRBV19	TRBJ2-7	TGTGCCAGTAGTATCAGGTCAGCTTCCTACGAGCAGTACTTC	CASSIRSASYEQYF
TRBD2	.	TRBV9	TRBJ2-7	TGTGCCAGCAGCGCCACCCCCGGGACTAGCTCCTACGAGCAGTACTTC	CASSATPGTSSYEQYF
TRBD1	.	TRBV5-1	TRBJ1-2	TGCGCCAGCAGCCCATGGACAGGGGGAAACTATGGCTACACCTTC	CASSPWTGGNYGYTF
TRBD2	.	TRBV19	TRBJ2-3	TGTGCCAGTAGGAGCGGGGGGGCCTGGTCCACAGATACGCAGTATTTT	CASRSGGAWSTDTQYF
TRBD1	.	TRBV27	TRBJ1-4	TGTGCCAGCAGTATGGGACAGTTTAATGAAAAACTGTTTTTT	CASSMGQFNEKLFF
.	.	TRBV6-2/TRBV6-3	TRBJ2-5	TGTGCCAGCAGTTCGGGGTTACAGTACCAAGAGACCCAGTACTTC	CASSSGLQYQETQYF
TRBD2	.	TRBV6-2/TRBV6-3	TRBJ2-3	TGTGCCAGCAGCCAACCCGAGACTAGCGGGACAGATACGCAGTATTTT	CASSQPETSGTDTQYF
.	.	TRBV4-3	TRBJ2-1	TGCGCCAGCAGCCAAGATTATCCGTTACAGCCGTGGCAGTTCTTC	CASSQDYPLQPWQFF
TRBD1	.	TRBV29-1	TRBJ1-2	TGCAGCGTCGTACTCCCGGGACAGAGCCCCACCGGCTATGGCTACACCTTC	CSVVLPGQSPTGYGYTF
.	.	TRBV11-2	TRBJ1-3	TGTGCCAGCAGCTCCCGACGCGGGGTTAGTGGAAACACCATATATTTT	CASSSRRGVSGNTIYF